A single sample gave rise to the 14 T cell receptor beta chains below, sequenced in a study of blood T cell repertoires in COVID-19. Method: immunoSEQ multiplex PCR; TCRdb's copy keeps in-frame clones and lacks some. The top ten clones hold roughly 12% of a sample with about 76,000 clones, approximately 83% of them seen once. The material sequenced was peripheral blood. The receptors originated from a human donor in a cohort sampled during active COVID-19.

This clone was detected once. The rearrangement uses TRBV7-9 and TRBJ1-1; D uncertain. Trimming stripped 3 bases from V and 8 bases from J, with 7 bases between. CDR1 and CDR2 (germline): SEHNR, FQNEAQ (reference sequence). The CDR3 is 11 residues long. The chain's CDR3 is CASSLAGEAFF. CDR3 DNA sequence: TGTGCCAGCAGCTTGGCAGGAGAAGCTTTCTTT.

The J gene is TRBJ2-3, the V gene TRBV5-1; 7 bases line up with TRBD1. Germline V gene sequence: CDR1 SGHRS, CDR2 YFSETQ. CDR3 length: 17 residues. Losses at the gene ends were 1 base for V and 1 base for J; bases not matched to a gene: 9. In DNA form, the CDR3 reads TGCGCCAGCAGCTTGACAGGGGTGATTGGAGGCACAGATACGCAGTATTTT. Residues: CASSLTGVIGGTDTQYF.

The chain uses TRBV5-1 and TRBJ1-2, with 10 bases that match TRBD1. V was clipped by 0 bases and J by 7 bases; unmatched bases: 3. The CDR3 contains 14 residues. Germline assignment: CDR1 SGHRS and CDR2 YFSETQ. The CDR3 region has the DNA TGCGCCAGCAGCTTGGAGAGGACAGGGGGTGGCTACACCTTC. Translation gives CASSLERTGGGYTF.

The chain couples TRBV28 to TRBJ2-7; 7 positions agree with TRBD2. The ends lost 2 bases at V and 3 bases at J; junction bases unmatched: 1. Germline loops: CDR1 MDHEN, CDR2 SYDVKM. This CDR3 region has 13 residues. The CDR3 protein is CASSLERGYEQYF. DNA for the CDR3: TGTGCCAGCAGTTTAGAGCGGGGCTACGAGCAGTACTTC.

This rearrangement joins TRBV5-6 to TRBJ1-1; 8 nucleotides align to TRBD1. V dropped 4 bases and J dropped 4; count of bases not matched to a gene: 15. Germline CDR1 and CDR2: SGHDT and YYEEEE. The CDR3 runs to 17 residues. CDR3 region: CASSTGTGGRRSTEAFF. In nucleotides, the CDR3 is TGTGCCAGCAGCACGGGGACAGGTGGACGCCGGAGCACTGAAGCTTTCTTT.

The rearrangement uses TRBV21-1 and TRBJ2-1; TRBD1, the table's D call, lacks a check against the DNA. TRBV21-1 is assigned pseudogene status. This CDR3 contains 17 residues. The CDR3 bases are TGTGCCAGCAGCCCACGACAGGGCCCGAGCTCCTACAATGAGCAGTTCTTC. Protein sequence: CASSPRQGPSSYNEQFF.

V usage is TRBV6-1 and J usage is TRBJ2-7, with D perhaps TRBD2 (5 bases). V was pared by 1 base and J by 6 bases, with 16 bases between. Germline V gene data show CDR1 as MNHNS and CDR2 as SASEGT. The CDR3 is 15 amino acids. The CDR3 nucleotides read TGTGCCAGCAGTGAAGACGAGGGCCGGGTTGGCGAGCAGTACTTC. This gives the protein CASSEDEGRVGEQYF.

The chain uses TRBV6-2 or TRBV6-3 and TRBJ2-7; 11 bases map to TRBD1. This CDR3 is built from 15 residues. V was clipped by 5 bases and J by 6 bases; unmatched bases: 9. From germline, CDR1 is MNHEY and CDR2 SVGEGT. Here the CDR3 DNA reads TGTGCCAGCAGTGCGGTCGGGACAGGGGGTCTCGAGCAGTACTTC. Protein sequence: CASSAVGTGGLEQYF.

The chain is built from TRBV13 and TRBJ2-1; tentative D call: TRBD2 (6 bases). The CDR3 extends over 13 amino acids. CDR1 is PRHDT and CDR2 is FYEKMQ in the germline V gene (reference sequence). V lost 5 bases to trimming and J lost 10 bases, with 15 bases between them. The CDR3, as DNA: TGTGCCAGCAGCAACCCGGGAGTGTACGAGCAGTTCTTC. Translation gives CASSNPGVYEQFF.

The chain is built from TRBV12-5 and TRBJ1-1; 8 nucleotides agree with TRBD1. The CDR3 is 12 amino acids. With 1 base clipped from V and 8 bases from J, the junction kept 0 bases outside the gene matches. Germline lookup yields CDR1 LGHNT and CDR2 FRNRAP. CDR3 DNA sequence: TGTGCTAGTGGTTTGGGACAGGGGGAAGCTTTCTTT. Translating it yields CASGLGQGEAFF.

The chain links TRBV7-2 to TRBJ1-6, with a weak D call TRBD1 (5 bases). Germline values: CDR1 SGHTA, CDR2 FQGNSA. The CDR3 runs to 17 residues. V was trimmed by 2 bases and J by 4 bases, leaving 15 bases between them. The CDR3 DNA reads as TGTGCCAGCAGCTTACAGGGTGGCGGCACTTATAATTCACCCCTCCACTTT. Its translation is CASSLQGGGTYNSPLHF. Filled out from reference TRBV7-2 and TRBJ1-6, the complete variable domain reads GAGVSQSPSNKVTEKGKDVELRCDPISGHTALYWYRQSLGQGLEFLIYFQGNSAPDKSGLPSDRFSAERTGGSVSTLTIQRTQQEDSAVYLCASSLQGGGTYNSPLHFGNGTRLTVT.

The chain has TRBV14 and TRBJ1-1, with TRBD1 identical over 7 bases. Germline assignment: CDR1 SGHDN and CDR2 FVKESK. V shed 5 bases and J 11 bases; nucleotides not matched to a gene: 8. The CDR3 runs to 12 residues. This CDR3 reads CASSITGEKAFF. CDR3 sequence (DNA): TGTGCCAGCAGCATAACAGGGGAGAAGGCTTTCTTT.

There are many counts of this clone. The rearrangement links TRBV6-6 to TRBJ2-7, with 8 bases lining up with TRBD2. V lost 5 bases, J lost 2 bases, and 8 bases stayed unmatched. The germline V gene has CDR1 MNHNY and CDR2 SVGAGI (reference sequence). The CDR3 spans 15 residues. The CDR3 loop is CASSDRAGATYEQYF. CDR3 bases: TGTGCCAGCAGTGACCGAGCGGGGGCCACCTACGAGCAGTACTTC.

This rearrangement joins TRBV14 to TRBJ2-1; 11 nucleotides line up with TRBD2. The junction had 11 bases not matched to a gene; V was cut back by 3 bases and J by 4 bases. This CDR3 spans 18 amino acids. Germline CDR1 reads SGHDN; CDR2 reads FVKESK. In DNA form, the CDR3 reads TGTGCCAGCAGCCAGACGAATGGACTAGCGGGCCGATACAATGAGCAGTTCTTC. This codes for CASSQTNGLAGRYNEQFF.